Following are 26 T cell receptor beta chains from one sample sequenced in a study of shared clonotypes between healthy human individuals. Some clones are missing from TCRdb's copy, which holds only in-frame ones; the method was immunoSEQ multiplex PCR. The sample holds about 710,000 clones, around 70% seen once. The sequenced material came from memory CD4+ T cells sorted from blood. The subset is: CD45RA-negative fraction. Receptors originate from a woman in her 30s in good health.

The V gene is TRBV6-5, the J gene TRBJ2-7; D is unclear. V was shortened by 6 bases and J by 6 bases, with 9 bases between the two germline ends. The CDR3 runs 11 residues. Germline V gives CDR1 MNHEY, CDR2 SVGAGI. CDR3 in amino acids: CASRILGEQYF. The CDR3 DNA follows: TGTGCCAGCAGGATACTGGGCGAGCAGTACTTC.

This clone was observed a handful of times. The V call is TRBV2, the J call TRBJ2-6; D is unclear. From germline, CDR1 is SNHLY and CDR2 FYNNEI. This CDR3 spans 14 amino acids. The germline V and J ends were trimmed by 6 bases and 0 bases, with 6 bases remaining between them. The CDR3 here is CASRAPSGANVLTF. The CDR3 DNA follows: TGTGCCAGCAGGGCTCCCTCTGGGGCCAACGTCCTGACTTTC. The full variable domain, with the rest looked up from reference TRBV2 and TRBJ2-6, is EPEVTQTPSHQVTQMGQEVILRCVPISNHLYFYWYRQILGQKVEFLVSFYNNEISEKSEIFDDQFSVERPDGSNFTLKIRSTKLEDSAMYFCASRAPSGANVLTFGAGSRLTVL.

The chain links TRBV7-9 to TRBJ1-5; D uncertain. The CDR3 runs 16 residues. V dropped 1 base and J dropped 0 bases, with 10 bases sitting between them. The germline V gene has CDR1 SEHNR and CDR2 FQNEAQ (reference sequence). CDR3 nucleotides: TGTGCCAGCAGCTTAGTTAAGGGTGATAGCAATCAGCCCCAGCATTTT. This encodes CASSLVKGDSNQPQHF.

The chain joins TRBV25-1 to TRBJ2-1; TRBD2 might be the D (6 bases). In germline, CDR1 is MGHDK, CDR2 SYGVNS. The V end lost 3 bases, the J end lost 3 bases, and 15 bases lay between the germline ends. The CDR3 has 16 amino acids. The CDR3 DNA reads as TGTGCCAGCAGTGATCGGAAGCGGGCTGACTACAATGAGCAGTTCTTC. Its translation is CASSDRKRADYNEQFF.

This rearrangement joins TRBV27 to TRBJ2-3; D remains unclear. V lost 3 bases, J lost 1 base, and 8 bases lay in between. Germline-derived CDR1 and CDR2 are MNHEY and SMNVEV (reference sequence). The CDR3 is 14 amino acids. The CDR3 protein is CASSFRKGTDTQYF. The DNA of the CDR3 is TGTGCCAGCAGTTTCCGAAAGGGCACAGATACGCAGTATTTT.

The rearrangement joins TRBV13 to TRBJ2-3, with 12 bases matching TRBD1. Per germline, CDR1 PRHDT and CDR2 FYEKMQ (reference sequence). The CDR3 has 16 amino acids. Trimming cost V 5 bases and J 7 bases; bases outside gene matches: 10. CDR3 bases: TGTGCCAGCAGCAGTTTCGGGACAGGGGGCACGAATACGCAGTATTTT. Translating it yields CASSSFGTGGTNTQYF.

This clone was seen a few times. The chain carries TRBV7-2 and TRBJ1-1, with D unclear. This CDR3 has 15 amino acids. The germline V gene has CDR1 SGHTA and CDR2 FQGNSA. V was cut by 1 base and J by 4 bases, with 13 bases left in between. The CDR3 bases are TGTGCCAGCAGCTTAGTAAAAGGTTTGAGCACTGAAGCTTTCTTT. It is translated as CASSLVKGLSTEAFF.

This clone was recorded a few times. J is TRBJ2-1 and V is TRBV2, with TRBD2 matching 7 bases. V lost 3 bases, J lost 8 bases, and 16 bases stayed unmatched. The CDR3 loop spans 17 amino acids. The germline V gene has CDR1 SNHLY and CDR2 FYNNEI. CDR3 coding DNA: TGTGCCAGCAGTGAGGGGGAAGGGCTAGCGGAGATGGATGAGCAGTTCTTC. The encoded protein is CASSEGEGLAEMDEQFF.

The chain couples TRBV10-1 to TRBJ2-2, with TRBD2 as a possible D gene (6 bases). V lost 5 bases and J 4 bases, leaving 14 bases between the germline ends. The CDR3 sequence is 15 residues long. CDR1 and CDR2 from the germline V gene are WNHNN and SYGVQD (reference sequence). CDR3 DNA: TGCGCCAGCAGTCCGGGGGACGCGAGCACCGGGGAGCTGTTTTTT. Protein product: CASSPGDASTGELFF.

The V gene is TRBV18, the J gene TRBJ1-3, with D perhaps matching TRBD1 (6 bases). CDR1 is KGHSH, CDR2 LQKENI, per germline. The CDR3 spans 16 residues. V was trimmed by 5 bases and J by 0 bases, leaving 14 bases between them. In DNA, the CDR3 is TGTGCCAGCTCATCGGATCAGGGGAGCTCTGGAAACACCATATATTTT. Translating it yields CASSSDQGSSGNTIYF.

This clone showed up many times. Since a much larger clone is just one base distant, this may be a read error. Additional DNA sequences in this sample encode the identical CDR3. The chain carries TRBV4-1 and TRBJ1-5, with D unresolved. The CDR3 runs 14 residues. Trimming cost V 0 bases and J 4 bases, with 7 bases left between them. Germline CDR1 MGHRA, CDR2 YSYEKL. This chain's CDR3 is CASSQDEGNQPQHF. The CDR3 DNA is TGCGCCAGCAGCCAAGATGAGGGAAATCAGCCCCAGCATTTT.

The genes are TRBV7-9 and TRBJ2-3; D is uncertain. The length of the CDR3 is 13 residues. The germline CDR1 and CDR2 sequences are SEHNR and FQNEAQ (reference sequence). V shed 5 bases and J shed 14 bases, with 20 bases lying between them. The DNA of the CDR3 is TGTGCCAGCAGCCCCGCACCAACGCGGCTGGGGTATTTT. Residues: CASSPAPTRLGYF.

The V and J genes are TRBV18 and TRBJ2-1; TRBD1 might be the D (5 bases). Germline-derived CDR1 and CDR2 are KGHSH and LQKENI. V lost 5 bases and J 1 base, leaving 15 bases between the germline ends. The CDR3 runs to 16 residues. The CDR3 sequence: CASSKGSTDSYNEQFF. The DNA for the CDR3 is TGTGCCAGCTCAAAGGGGTCGACGGATTCCTACAATGAGCAGTTCTTC.

The chain recombines TRBV6-6 with TRBJ1-5, with D unclear. The CDR3 is 14 amino acids. Germline V gene lookup returns CDR1 MNHNY and CDR2 SVGAGI (reference sequence). V was cut by 3 bases and J by 4 bases, with 10 bases left in between. CDR3: CASSYYVANQPQHF. The CDR3 DNA reads TGTGCCAGCAGTTATTACGTAGCTAATCAGCCCCAGCATTTT.

The chain combines TRBV6-1 with TRBJ2-5; no clear D. V lost 1 base to trimming and J lost 1 base, with 13 bases between them. CDR1 and CDR2 (germline): MNHNS, SASEGT. The CDR3 is 16 residues long. The CDR3 region has the DNA TGTGCCAGCAGTGAAGAAGGTCACAACCTCCAAGAGACCCAGTACTTC. This codes for CASSEEGHNLQETQYF.

The chain uses TRBV28 and TRBJ2-5; a weak D match, TRBD2 (5 bases). Trimming removed 3 bases at V and 10 bases at J, with 18 bases between. The germline V gene encodes CDR1 MDHEN and CDR2 SYDVKM. The CDR3 length is 14 residues. DNA of the CDR3: TGTGCCAGCAGTTTCGGCGGGCCCGATTTGAACCAGTACTTC. It yields the protein CASSFGGPDLNQYF.

This chain connects TRBV4-2 to TRBJ1-4; D remains ambiguous. V was cut by 0 bases and J by 4 bases, with 6 bases left in between. The CDR3 is made up of 14 amino acids. Germline V CDR1 and CDR2: LGHNA, YNFKEQ. The CDR3 bases are TGTGCCAGCAGCCAAGACAGGCGTAATGAAAAACTGTTTTTT. It yields the protein CASSQDRRNEKLFF.

The chain joins TRBV28 to TRBJ1-2; no reliable D call. The length of the CDR3 is 16 residues. Germline V lookup: CDR1 MDHEN, CDR2 SYDVKM. Trimming took 6 bases from V and 4 from J, leaving 21 bases between them. This CDR3 reads CASRQDGFWGGYGYTF. As DNA, the CDR3 is TGTGCCAGCAGGCAAGACGGTTTCTGGGGTGGCTATGGCTACACCTTC.

Remarks on this clone: It differs at one base from a far larger clone, so likely a read error. Other nucleotide sequences from this sample produce the same CDR3. The chain has TRBV5-1 and TRBJ2-2; D assignment may be TRBD1 or TRBD2 (5 bases each). The CDR3 extends over 15 amino acids. CDR1 is SGHRS, CDR2 YFSETQ, per germline. V lost 0 bases and J lost 3, with 9 bases in between. The CDR3 bases are TGCGCCAGCAGCTTGGGGGACCGGGACACCGGGGAGCTGTTTTTT. Translating gives CASSLGDRDTGELFF.

This chain links TRBV7-3 with TRBJ2-3; D is unresolved. Germline CDR1 is SGHTA and CDR2 is FQGTGA. This CDR3 region has 11 residues. Trimming cost V 4 bases and J 5 bases, with 4 bases left between them. The CDR3 coding sequence is TGTGCCAGCAGCTATCAAGATACGCAGTATTTT. It is translated as CASSYQDTQYF.

J is TRBJ2-3 and V is TRBV5-6; unclear D gene. CDR3 size: 13 residues. Germline assignment: CDR1 SGHDT and CDR2 YYEEEE. The germline V and J ends were trimmed by 4 bases and 2 bases, with 8 bases remaining between them. CDR3 nucleotides: TGTGCCAGCAGCATCCTTTCCACAGATACGCAGTATTTT. This translates into CASSILSTDTQYF.

The chain uses TRBV4-1 and TRBJ2-3, with D unclear. The CDR3 sequence is 18 residues long. Trimming left V 0 bases short and J 0 bases short, with 16 bases between. Germline values: CDR1 MGHRA, CDR2 YSYEKL. CDR3 bases: TGCGCCAGCAGCCAAGAAATTTGGGCGAAAATTAGCACAGATACGCAGTATTTT. This translates into CASSQEIWAKISTDTQYF.

V is TRBV27 and J is TRBJ2-1; tentatively, D is TRBD2 (5 bases). CDR1 and CDR2 from the germline V gene are MNHEY and SMNVEV (reference sequence). CDR3 length equals 13 residues. The V and J ends lost 3 bases and 10 bases respectively, with 13 bases between them. The DNA of the CDR3 is TGTGCCAGCAGTTTCGAGGGTCTGGGGGAGCAGTTCTTC. Translated, it gives CASSFEGLGEQFF.

The rearrangement links TRBV18 to TRBJ2-1; 8 positions agree with TRBD2. There are 15 residues in the CDR3. Trimming cost V 3 bases and J 10 bases; bases outside gene matches: 11. From germline, CDR1 is KGHSH and CDR2 LQKENI. CDR3 sequence (DNA): TGTGCCAGCTCACCTGCTAGCGGGTGGTTGGGAGAGCAGTTCTTC. Translated, it gives CASSPASGWLGEQFF. Full variable domain (remainder filled in from reference TRBV18 and TRBJ2-1): NAGVMQNPRHLVRRRGQEARLRCSPMKGHSHVYWYRQLPEEGLKFMVYLQKENIIDESGMPKERFSAEFPKEGPSILRIQQVVRGDSAAYFCASSPASGWLGEQFFGPGTRLTVL.

This chain joins TRBV7-9 and TRBJ1-5, with D possibly being TRBD1 (5 bases). This CDR3 has 14 residues. The V and J ends lost 5 bases and 4 bases respectively, with 12 bases between them. The germline V gene has CDR1 SEHNR and CDR2 FQNEAQ (reference sequence). CDR3 region: CASSNTGPNQPQHF. CDR3 coding DNA: TGTGCCAGCAGCAATACAGGTCCGAATCAGCCCCAGCATTTT.

The genes are TRBV28 and TRBJ1-1; the D is unclear. From germline, CDR1 is MDHEN and CDR2 SYDVKM. V was cut by 1 base and J by 1 base, with 7 bases left in between. The length of the CDR3 is 14 residues. CDR3 loop: CASSLFVGNTEAFF. In nucleotides, the CDR3 is TGTGCCAGCAGTTTATTTGTGGGGAACACTGAAGCTTTCTTT.